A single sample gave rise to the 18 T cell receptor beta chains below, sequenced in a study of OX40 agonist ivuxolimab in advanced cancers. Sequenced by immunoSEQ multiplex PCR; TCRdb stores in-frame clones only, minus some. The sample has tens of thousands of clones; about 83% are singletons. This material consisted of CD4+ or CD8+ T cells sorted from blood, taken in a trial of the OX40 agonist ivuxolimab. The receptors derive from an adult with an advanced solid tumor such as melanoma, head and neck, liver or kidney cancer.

CDR3 coding DNA: TGTGCCAGCAGCTTAGCCGTGAGCTCCTACAATGAGCAGTTCTTC. This sequence encodes CASSLAVSSYNEQFF. The chain couples TRBV7-6 to TRBJ2-1, with D uncertain. V was trimmed by 0 bases and J by 0 bases, leaving 6 bases between them. Germline CDR1 reads SGHVS; CDR2 reads FNYEAQ. This CDR3 has 15 residues.

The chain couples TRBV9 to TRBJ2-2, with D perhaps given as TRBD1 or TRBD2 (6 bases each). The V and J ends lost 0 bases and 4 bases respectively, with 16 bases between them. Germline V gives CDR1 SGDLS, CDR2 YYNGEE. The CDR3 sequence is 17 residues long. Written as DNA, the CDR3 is TGTGCCAGCAGCGTAGGTGGGGGGCGGCAGCTCACCGGGGAGCTGTTTTTT. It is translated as CASSVGGGRQLTGELFF.

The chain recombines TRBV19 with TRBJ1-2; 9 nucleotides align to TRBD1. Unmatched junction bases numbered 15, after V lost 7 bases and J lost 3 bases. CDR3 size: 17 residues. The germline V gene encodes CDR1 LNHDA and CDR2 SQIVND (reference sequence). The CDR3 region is CASIQTDGTGLDYGYTF. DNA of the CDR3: TGTGCCAGTATCCAAACGGACGGGACAGGGCTGGACTATGGCTACACCTTC.

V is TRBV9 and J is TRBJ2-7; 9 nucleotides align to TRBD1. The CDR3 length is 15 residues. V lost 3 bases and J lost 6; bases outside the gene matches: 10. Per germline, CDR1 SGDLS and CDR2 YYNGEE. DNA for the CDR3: TGTGCCAGCAGCGCCACGACAGGGGGGTTCCTCGAGCAGTACTTC. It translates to CASSATTGGFLEQYF.

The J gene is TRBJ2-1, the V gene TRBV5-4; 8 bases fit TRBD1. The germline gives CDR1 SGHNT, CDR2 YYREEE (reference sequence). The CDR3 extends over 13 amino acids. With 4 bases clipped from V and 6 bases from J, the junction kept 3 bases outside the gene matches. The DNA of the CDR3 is TGTGCCAGCAGCGGTGGACAGGGCAATGAGCAGTTCTTC. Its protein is CASSGGQGNEQFF.

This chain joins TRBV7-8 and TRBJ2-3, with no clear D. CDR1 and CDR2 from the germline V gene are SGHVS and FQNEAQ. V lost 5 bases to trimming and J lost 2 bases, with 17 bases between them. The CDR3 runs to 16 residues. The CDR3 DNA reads TGTGCCAGCAGCCCCAAGGTCGCGATCGACACAGATACGCAGTATTTT. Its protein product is CASSPKVAIDTDTQYF.

The DNA of the CDR3 is TGTGCCTGGATGAGTCTAGCGGGGGGGGCGGCGCAGTATTTT. This sequence encodes CAWMSLAGGAAQYF. The chain links TRBV30 to TRBJ2-3, with 12 positions matching TRBD2. V shed 4 bases, J shed 10 bases, and the junction held 9 bases outside the gene matches. The CDR3 is 14 amino acids. Germline V gene data show CDR1 as GTSNPN and CDR2 as SVGIG (reference sequence).

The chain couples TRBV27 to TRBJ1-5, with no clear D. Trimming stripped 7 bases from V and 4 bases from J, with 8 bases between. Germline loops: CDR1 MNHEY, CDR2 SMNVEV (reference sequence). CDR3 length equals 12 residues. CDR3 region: CASKRTNQPQHF. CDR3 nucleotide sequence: TGTGCCAGCAAGCGGACTAATCAGCCCCAGCATTTT.

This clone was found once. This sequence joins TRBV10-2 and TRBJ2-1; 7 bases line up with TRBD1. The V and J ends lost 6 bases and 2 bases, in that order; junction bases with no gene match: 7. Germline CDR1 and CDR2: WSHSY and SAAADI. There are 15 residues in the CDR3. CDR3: CASRSPGTAYNEQFF. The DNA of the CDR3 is TGCGCCAGCAGATCGCCCGGGACAGCCTACAATGAGCAGTTCTTC.

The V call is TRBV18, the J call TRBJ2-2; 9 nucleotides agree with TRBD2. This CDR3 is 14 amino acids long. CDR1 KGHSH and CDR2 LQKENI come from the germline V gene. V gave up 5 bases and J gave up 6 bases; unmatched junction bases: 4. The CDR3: CASSSGLAAGELFF. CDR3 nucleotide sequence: TGTGCCAGCTCATCGGGACTAGCAGCCGGGGAGCTGTTTTTT.

CDR3 DNA sequence: TGTGCCAGCAGCTTAGATAGGACTAGCGATGAGCAGTTCTTC. This sequence encodes CASSLDRTSDEQFF. The chain has TRBV7-3 and TRBJ2-1; 9 nucleotides agree with TRBD2. The CDR3 contains 14 residues. The V gene end was trimmed by 2 bases and the J gene end by 8 bases; junction bases not matched to a gene: 4. Per germline, CDR1 SGHTA and CDR2 FQGTGA.

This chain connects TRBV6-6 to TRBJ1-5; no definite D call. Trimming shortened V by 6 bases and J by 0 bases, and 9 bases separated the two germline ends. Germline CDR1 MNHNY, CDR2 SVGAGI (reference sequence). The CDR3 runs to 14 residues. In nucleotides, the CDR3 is TGTGCCAGCAGGGCAGGTGATAGCAATCAGCCCCAGCATTTT. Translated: CASRAGDSNQPQHF.

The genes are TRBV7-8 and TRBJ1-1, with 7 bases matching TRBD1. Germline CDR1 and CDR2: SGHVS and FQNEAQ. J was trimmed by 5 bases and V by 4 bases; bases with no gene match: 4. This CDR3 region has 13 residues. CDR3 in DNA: TGTGCCAGCAGCTCGACAGGGAGGACTGAAGCTTTCTTT. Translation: CASSSTGRTEAFF.

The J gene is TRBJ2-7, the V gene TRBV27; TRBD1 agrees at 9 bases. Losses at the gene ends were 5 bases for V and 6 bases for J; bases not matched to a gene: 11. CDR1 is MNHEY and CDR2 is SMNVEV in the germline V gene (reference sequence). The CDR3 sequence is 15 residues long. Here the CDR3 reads CASSAGTGSKGEQYF. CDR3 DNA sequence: TGTGCCAGCAGTGCGGGGACAGGGTCCAAAGGCGAGCAGTACTTC.

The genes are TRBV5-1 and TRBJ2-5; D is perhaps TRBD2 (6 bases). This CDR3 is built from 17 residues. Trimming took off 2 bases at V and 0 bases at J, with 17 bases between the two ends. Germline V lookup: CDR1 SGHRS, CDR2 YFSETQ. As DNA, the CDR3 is TGCGCCAGCAGCTTCAGTTCCGGGACTCAGTACCAAGAGACCCAGTACTTC. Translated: CASSFSSGTQYQETQYF.

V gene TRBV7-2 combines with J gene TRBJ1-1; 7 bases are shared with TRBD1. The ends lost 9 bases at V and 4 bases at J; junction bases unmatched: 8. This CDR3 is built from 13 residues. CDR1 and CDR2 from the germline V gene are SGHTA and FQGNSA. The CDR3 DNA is TGTGCCAGTGGGGAGACAGGGCCCACTGAAGCTTTCTTT. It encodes CASGETGPTEAFF.

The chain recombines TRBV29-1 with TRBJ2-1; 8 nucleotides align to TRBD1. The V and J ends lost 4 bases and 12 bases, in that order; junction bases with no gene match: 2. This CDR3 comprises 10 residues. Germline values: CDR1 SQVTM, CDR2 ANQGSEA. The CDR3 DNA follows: TGCAGCGTTGCGGACAGGGTGCAGTTCTTC. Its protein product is CSVADRVQFF.

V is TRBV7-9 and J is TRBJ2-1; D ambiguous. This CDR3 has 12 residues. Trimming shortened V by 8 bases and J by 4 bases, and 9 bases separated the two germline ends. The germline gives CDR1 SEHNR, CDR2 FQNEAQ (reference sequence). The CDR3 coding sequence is TGTGCCAGCCACCCCGGGTACAATGAGCAGTTCTTC. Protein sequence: CASHPGYNEQFF. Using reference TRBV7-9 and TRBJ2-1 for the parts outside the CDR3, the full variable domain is DTGVSQNPRHKITKRGQNVTFRCDPISEHNRLYWYRQTLGQGPEFLTYFQNEAQLEKSRLLSDRFSAERPKGSFSTLEIQRTEQGDSAMYLCASHPGYNEQFFGPGTRLTVL.